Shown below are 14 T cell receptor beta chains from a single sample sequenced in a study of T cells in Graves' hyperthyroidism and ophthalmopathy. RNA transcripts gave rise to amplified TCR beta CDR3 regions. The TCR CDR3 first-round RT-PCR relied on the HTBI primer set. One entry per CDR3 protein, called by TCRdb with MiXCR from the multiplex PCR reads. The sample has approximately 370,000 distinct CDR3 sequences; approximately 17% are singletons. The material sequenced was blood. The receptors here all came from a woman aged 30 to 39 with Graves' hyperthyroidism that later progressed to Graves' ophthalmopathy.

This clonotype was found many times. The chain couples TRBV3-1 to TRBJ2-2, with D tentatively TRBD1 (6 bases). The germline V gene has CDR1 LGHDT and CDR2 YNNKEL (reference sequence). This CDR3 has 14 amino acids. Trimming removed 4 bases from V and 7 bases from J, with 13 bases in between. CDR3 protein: CASSPQTGNGELFF. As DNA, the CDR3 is TGTGCCAGCAGCCCGCAAACAGGGAACGGGGAGCTGTTTTTT.

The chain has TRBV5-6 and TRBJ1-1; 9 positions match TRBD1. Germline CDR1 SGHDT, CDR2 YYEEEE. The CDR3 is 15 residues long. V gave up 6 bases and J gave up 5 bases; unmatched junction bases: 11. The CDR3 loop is CASKVSGTGLTEAFF. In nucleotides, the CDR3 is TGTGCCAGCAAAGTTTCAGGGACAGGGTTAACTGAAGCTTTCTTT.

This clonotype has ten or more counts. The CDR3 is CASSGDGGGTVSYEQYF. The CDR3 nucleotides read TGTGCCAGCAGCGGGGACGGCGGGGGAACCGTCTCCTACGAGCAGTACTTC. This chain uses TRBV2 with TRBJ2-7; 7 bases match TRBD2. Germline assignment: CDR1 SNHLY and CDR2 FYNNEI. J lost 0 bases, V lost 6 bases, and 14 bases had no gene match. The CDR3 is 17 residues long. The whole variable domain, remainder taken from reference TRBV2 and TRBJ2-7, is EPEVTQTPSHQVTQMGQEVILRCVPISNHLYFYWYRQILGQKVEFLVSFYNNEISEKSEIFDDQFSVERPDGSNFTLKIRSTKLEDSAMYFCASSGDGGGTVSYEQYFGPGTRLTVT.

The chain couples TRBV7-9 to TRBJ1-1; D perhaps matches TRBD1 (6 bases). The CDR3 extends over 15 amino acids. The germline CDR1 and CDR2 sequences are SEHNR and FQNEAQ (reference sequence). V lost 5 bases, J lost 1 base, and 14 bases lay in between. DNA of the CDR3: TGTGCCAGCAGCGACCGGACAGATAAGAACACTGAAGCTTTCTTT. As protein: CASSDRTDKNTEAFF.

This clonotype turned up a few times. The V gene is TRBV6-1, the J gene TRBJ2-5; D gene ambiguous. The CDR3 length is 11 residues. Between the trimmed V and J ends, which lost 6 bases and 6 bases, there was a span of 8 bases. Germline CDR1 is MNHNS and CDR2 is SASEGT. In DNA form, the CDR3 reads TGTGCCAGCAGCCGCGATAAGACCCAGTACTTC. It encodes CASSRDKTQYF.

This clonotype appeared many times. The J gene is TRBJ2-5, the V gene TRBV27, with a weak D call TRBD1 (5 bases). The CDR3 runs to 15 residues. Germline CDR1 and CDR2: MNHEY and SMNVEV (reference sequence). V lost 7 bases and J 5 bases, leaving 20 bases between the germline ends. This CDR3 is CASMRSGPGAETQYF. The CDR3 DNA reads TGTGCCAGCATGAGATCGGGCCCTGGGGCGGAGACCCAGTACTTC.

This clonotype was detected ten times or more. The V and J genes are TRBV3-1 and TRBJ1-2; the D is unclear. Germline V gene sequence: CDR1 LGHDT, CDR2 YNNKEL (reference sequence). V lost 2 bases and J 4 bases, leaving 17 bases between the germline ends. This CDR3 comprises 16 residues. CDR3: CASSQTLLARAYGYTF. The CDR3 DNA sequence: TGTGCCAGCAGCCAAACCCTTCTTGCCCGAGCCTATGGCTACACCTTC.

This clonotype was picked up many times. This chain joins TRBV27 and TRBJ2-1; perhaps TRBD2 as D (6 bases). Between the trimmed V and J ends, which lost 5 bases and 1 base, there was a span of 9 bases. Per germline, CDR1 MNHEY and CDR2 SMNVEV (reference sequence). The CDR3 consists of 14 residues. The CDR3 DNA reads TGTGCCAGCAGTGTAGCGGTATCCTACAATGAGCAGTTCTTC. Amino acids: CASSVAVSYNEQFF.

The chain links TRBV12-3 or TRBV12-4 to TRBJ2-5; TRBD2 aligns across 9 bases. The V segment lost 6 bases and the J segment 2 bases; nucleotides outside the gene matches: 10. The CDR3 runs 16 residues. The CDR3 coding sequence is TGTGCCAGCAGCCGCGAGAGAGCGGGGGGACAAGAGACCCAGTACTTC. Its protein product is CASSRERAGGQETQYF.

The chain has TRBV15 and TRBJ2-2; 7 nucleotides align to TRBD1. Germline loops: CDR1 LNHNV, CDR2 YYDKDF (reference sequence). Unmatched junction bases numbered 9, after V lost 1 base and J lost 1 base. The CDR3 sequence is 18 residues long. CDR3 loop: CATSRGRPGQRNTGELFF. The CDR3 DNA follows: TGTGCCACCAGCAGAGGCCGACCGGGACAGCGGAACACCGGGGAGCTGTTTTTT.

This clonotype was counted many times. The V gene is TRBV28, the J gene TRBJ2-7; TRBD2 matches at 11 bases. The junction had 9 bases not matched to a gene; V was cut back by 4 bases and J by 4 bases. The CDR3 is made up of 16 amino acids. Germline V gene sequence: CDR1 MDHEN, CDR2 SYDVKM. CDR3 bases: TGTGCCAGCAGTTCACAACTAGCGGGGGCCAAATACGAGCAGTACTTC. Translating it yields CASSSQLAGAKYEQYF.

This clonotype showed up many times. In nucleotides, the CDR3 is TGTGCCAGCAGCTCACGACTAGCGGGGGTCCTCACAGATACGCAGTATTTT. This gives the protein CASSSRLAGVLTDTQYF. V and J are TRBV5-4 and TRBJ2-3; 12 bases agree with TRBD2. V lost 3 bases and J lost 2; bases outside the gene matches: 7. Per the germline V gene, CDR1 is SGHNT and CDR2 is YYREEE (reference sequence). This CDR3 spans 17 amino acids. The full variable domain, its missing parts supplied by reference TRBV5-4 and TRBJ2-3, is ETGVTQSPTHLIKTRGQQVTLRCSSQSGHNTVSWYQQALGQGPQFIFQYYREEENGRGNFPPRFSGLQFPNYSSELNVNALELDDSALYLCASSSRLAGVLTDTQYFGPGTRLTVL.

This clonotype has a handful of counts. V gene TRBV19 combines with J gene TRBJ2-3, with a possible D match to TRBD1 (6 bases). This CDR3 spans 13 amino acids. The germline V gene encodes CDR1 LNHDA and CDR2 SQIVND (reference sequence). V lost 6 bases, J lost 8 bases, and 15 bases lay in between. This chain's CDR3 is CASRDQGTGTQYF. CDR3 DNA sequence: TGTGCCAGTAGAGATCAGGGGACCGGTACGCAGTATTTT.

The DNA for the CDR3 is TGCGCCAGCAGCCTGGGACTCGAGGATACCTATAATTCACCCCTCCACTTT. The encoded protein is CASSLGLEDTYNSPLHF. The chain uses TRBV5-1 and TRBJ1-6; TRBD1 is a possible D gene (5 bases). The CDR3 is 17 residues long. CDR1 and CDR2 (germline): SGHRS, YFSETQ. V was shortened by 4 bases and J by 2 bases, with 16 bases between the two germline ends. The full variable domain, in which reference TRBV5-1 and TRBJ1-6 provide the parts outside the CDR3, is KAGVTQTPRYLIKTRGQQVTLSCSPISGHRSVSWYQQTPGQGLQFLFEYFSETQRNKGNFPGRFSGRQFSNSRSEMNVSTLELGDSALYLCASSLGLEDTYNSPLHFGNGTRLTVT.